Below are 26 T cell receptor beta chains sequenced from a single sample in a study of blood T cells in healthy people across ages. For the second PCR, which ran for roughly 6 to 12 cycles, a sample-barcoded 5' primer and a J-beta primer mix were used. One entry per CDR3 protein, called by TCRdb with MiXCR from the 5' RACE reads. Of about 730,000 distinct CDR3 sequences in the sample, roughly 47% are singletons; the top ten hold around 20%. Material: blood. The receptors here all came from a woman aged 60 to 75 in good health.

J is TRBJ2-7 and V is TRBV20-1, with TRBD2 identical over 10 bases. Trimming took 5 bases from V and 0 from J; bases not matched to a gene: 1. Per germline, CDR1 DFQATT and CDR2 SNEGSKA (reference sequence). This CDR3 has 13 residues. The CDR3 here is CSAGTSDSYEQYF. The CDR3 nucleotides read TGCAGTGCTGGGACTAGCGACTCCTACGAGCAGTACTTC.

This clonotype was counted ten times or more. The CDR3 nucleotides read TGCAGCGTTGCCCGGGGACTAGGGACCACAGATACGCAGTATTTT. Encoded protein: CSVARGLGTTDTQYF. The genes are TRBV29-1 and TRBJ2-3; TRBD2 matches at 8 bases. J was trimmed by 2 bases and V by 4 bases; bases with no gene match: 8. The CDR3 totals 15 residues. Germline lookup yields CDR1 SQVTM and CDR2 ANQGSEA.

This clonotype was found a few times. CDR3 nucleotides: TGCAGCGTTCAGGGCGAAACCTTCCGGGACTATGGCTACACCTTC. Amino acids: CSVQGETFRDYGYTF. The V gene is TRBV29-1, the J gene TRBJ1-2; D possibly corresponds to TRBD1 (5 bases). CDR1 and CDR2 (germline): SQVTM, ANQGSEA. The CDR3 runs to 15 residues. V was trimmed by 5 bases and J by 3 bases, leaving 19 bases between them.

This clonotype appeared once. This sequence joins TRBV29-1 and TRBJ2-6, with D perhaps assigned TRBD1 or TRBD2 (7 bases each). The germline V gene encodes CDR1 SQVTM and CDR2 ANQGSEA. V was clipped by 7 bases and J by 1 base, with 14 bases between them. This CDR3 has 15 residues. The CDR3 reads CSAGGTASGANVLTF. CDR3 in DNA: TGCAGCGCCGGGGGGACAGCTTCTGGGGCCAACGTCCTGACTTTC.

This rearrangement joins TRBV20-1 to TRBJ1-4; a possible D gene is TRBD1 (5 bases). Per germline, CDR1 DFQATT and CDR2 SNEGSKA (reference sequence). The CDR3 is 14 amino acids. V lost 5 bases, J lost 3 bases, and 13 bases lay in between. CDR3 sequence reads: CSAQPRAPNEKLFF. CDR3 DNA sequence: TGCAGTGCTCAGCCCAGGGCTCCTAATGAAAAACTGTTTTTT.

The chain is built from TRBV20-1 and TRBJ1-4; 7 nucleotides line up with TRBD1. This CDR3 region has 14 residues. Per germline, CDR1 DFQATT and CDR2 SNEGSKA (reference sequence). The V segment lost 1 base and the J segment 5 bases; nucleotides outside the gene matches: 4. The CDR3 loop is CSARVTGVNEKLFF. In DNA, the CDR3 is TGCAGTGCTAGAGTTACAGGGGTCAATGAAAAACTGTTTTTT.

The rearrangement links TRBV25-1 to TRBJ2-1; D is unclear. The germline V gene has CDR1 MGHDK and CDR2 SYGVNS. V was shortened by 4 bases and J by 6 bases, with 4 bases between the two germline ends. The CDR3 is 11 residues long. For the CDR3, the DNA is TGTGCCAGCAGTGGAATCAATGAGCAGTTCTTC. This gives the protein CASSGINEQFF. Using reference TRBV25-1 and TRBJ2-1 for the parts outside the CDR3, the full variable domain is EADIYQTPRYLVIGTGKKITLECSQTMGHDKMYWYQQDPGMELHLIHYSYGVNSTEKGDLSSESTVSRIRTEHFPLTLESARPSHTSQYLCASSGINEQFFGPGTRLTVL.

This clonotype was recorded at least ten times. The V and J genes are TRBV3-1 and TRBJ2-1; no definite D call. CDR1 and CDR2 (germline): LGHDT, YNNKEL (reference sequence). The germline V and J ends were trimmed by 0 bases and 5 bases, with 5 bases remaining between them. CDR3 length equals 13 residues. The CDR3 region has the DNA TGTGCCAGCAGCCAAGACCTCGACAATGAGCAGTTCTTC. The encoded protein is CASSQDLDNEQFF.

The chain joins TRBV5-6 to TRBJ2-5; TRBD1 is a possible D gene (6 bases). The V gene lost 3 bases and the J gene lost 1 base, with 13 bases spanning the gap. Germline values: CDR1 SGHDT, CDR2 YYEEEE. The CDR3 sequence is 15 residues long. The CDR3 region has the DNA TGTGCCAGCAGCTCGGCAGGGGCCGTCCAAGAGACCCAGTACTTC. Protein product: CASSSAGAVQETQYF.

V and J are TRBV6-1 and TRBJ2-5; no definite D call. The germline V gene encodes CDR1 MNHNS and CDR2 SASEGT. With 2 bases removed from V and 4 bases from J, the gap between germline ends came to 17 bases. The CDR3 runs to 16 residues. CDR3 sequence: CASSESPTVFGETQYF. The DNA for the CDR3 is TGTGCCAGCAGTGAATCCCCTACAGTCTTTGGAGAGACCCAGTACTTC.

The rearrangement joins TRBV20-1 to TRBJ2-2; tentatively, D is TRBD2 (6 bases). This CDR3 contains 14 residues. Germline V gives CDR1 DFQATT, CDR2 SNEGSKA (reference sequence). Trimming removed 5 bases at V and 7 bases at J, with 17 bases between. The CDR3 DNA reads TGCAGTGCTCCCCGCCGGGGGAAGAGCGGGGAGCTGTTTTTT. Encoded protein: CSAPRRGKSGELFF.

V usage is TRBV27 and J usage is TRBJ2-1; D not certain. V lost 3 bases and J 4 bases, leaving 10 bases between the germline ends. The CDR3 covers 14 residues. CDR1 is MNHEY, CDR2 SMNVEV, per germline (reference sequence). As DNA, the CDR3 is TGTGCCAGCAGTTTTAAATTTCCATACAATGAGCAGTTCTTC. Translated, it gives CASSFKFPYNEQFF.

This clonotype was observed a few times. The rearrangement joins TRBV5-1 to TRBJ2-3; either TRBD1 or TRBD2 may supply D (5 bases each). V lost 0 bases, J lost 6 bases, and 14 bases lay in between. This CDR3 has 15 amino acids. Looked up from germline, CDR1 is SGHRS and CDR2 is YFSETQ. The CDR3 nucleotides are TGCGCCAGCAGCTTGGTGGGGGATCCCCCGGATACGCAGTATTTT. Its protein is CASSLVGDPPDTQYF.

The genes are TRBV11-3 and TRBJ2-2, with 12 bases matching TRBD2. V shed 1 base and J 5 bases; nucleotides not matched to a gene: 14. Germline V gene sequence: CDR1 SGHNT, CDR2 YENEEA. The CDR3 covers 20 residues. DNA of the CDR3: TGTGCCAGCAGCTTAGGCGTGGCTAGCGGGAGGGCCGTCGGGACCGGGGAGCTGTTTTTT. It encodes CASSLGVASGRAVGTGELFF.

This clonotype was seen a handful of times. V usage is TRBV9 and J usage is TRBJ2-7; 10 bases line up with TRBD1. J was trimmed by 3 bases and V by 3 bases; bases with no gene match: 3. CDR1 SGDLS and CDR2 YYNGEE come from the germline V gene. This CDR3 comprises 14 residues. The CDR3: CASSEWDRGYEQYF. The CDR3 bases are TGTGCCAGCAGCGAATGGGACAGGGGCTACGAGCAGTACTTC.

This clonotype has only a few counts. V gene TRBV7-2 combines with J gene TRBJ1-1, with D possibly TRBD1 on 5 matching bases. CDR3 length: 14 residues. Germline CDR1 SGHTA, CDR2 FQGNSA. Trimming left V 0 bases short and J 4 bases short, with 9 bases between. The CDR3 loop is CASSLAGVSTEAFF. The DNA of the CDR3 is TGTGCCAGCAGCTTAGCAGGGGTTAGCACTGAAGCTTTCTTT.

The gene calls are TRBV6-2 or TRBV6-3 and TRBJ1-5; the D is unclear. The CDR3 sequence is 14 residues long. Trimming took off 5 bases at V and 0 bases at J, with 8 bases between the two ends. CDR1 is MNHEY, CDR2 SVGEGT, per germline. In DNA, the CDR3 is TGTGCCAGCAGTCACTTCCGTAGCAATCAGCCCCAGCATTTT. Its protein product is CASSHFRSNQPQHF.

CDR3 coding DNA: TGCAGTGCTAGAGACGACAGGAGGATCTATGGCTACACCTTC. Translating gives CSARDDRRIYGYTF. The chain uses TRBV20-1 and TRBJ1-2; D might be TRBD1 (6 bases). Deletions cut 0 bases from V and 4 bases from J, with 12 bases between. The CDR3 has 14 amino acids. Germline V gene lookup returns CDR1 DFQATT and CDR2 SNEGSKA (reference sequence).

The table lists this clonotype with a count of one. V gene TRBV13 combines with J gene TRBJ2-2; 9 bases map to TRBD2. CDR3 length equals 15 residues. The ends lost 1 base at V and 7 bases at J; junction bases unmatched: 4. Germline values: CDR1 PRHDT, CDR2 FYEKMQ (reference sequence). CDR3 coding DNA: TGTGCCAGCAGCTTAGCCGCGGGGGGGCACGGGGAGCTGTTTTTT. This gives the protein CASSLAAGGHGELFF.

This rearrangement joins TRBV11-3 to TRBJ2-1; D uncertain. Germline V gives CDR1 SGHNT, CDR2 YENEEA. The CDR3 is 15 residues long. The V gene lost 5 bases and the J gene lost 0 bases, with 11 bases spanning the gap. The CDR3 loop reads CASSRGPLSYNEQFF. The CDR3 nucleotides read TGTGCCAGCAGCCGCGGACCCCTCTCCTACAATGAGCAGTTCTTC.

V and J are TRBV10-3 and TRBJ1-2; a weak D match, TRBD1 (6 bases). The CDR3 sequence is 13 residues long. The ends were cut back, 10 bases at V and 2 bases at J, with 14 bases in the middle. Germline CDR1 reads ENHRY; CDR2 reads SYGVKD. CDR3 loop: CATPRDNNYGYTF. CDR3 nucleotides: TGTGCCACACCCCGGGACAACAACTATGGCTACACCTTC.

With regard to this clonotype: One junction end disagrees with the germline gene, perhaps due to a read error. V gene TRBV7-7 combines with J gene TRBJ2-7; 8 nucleotides match TRBD1. The germline V gene encodes CDR1 SSHAT and CDR2 FNYEAQ (reference sequence). The CDR3 is made up of 14 amino acids. Here the CDR3 reads CASSPDRASYEQYF. In nucleotides, the CDR3 is TGTGCTAGCAGCCCGGACAGGGCCTCCTACGAGCAGTACTTC.

The J gene is TRBJ2-1, the V gene TRBV29-1; 8 positions match TRBD2. Germline loops: CDR1 SQVTM, CDR2 ANQGSEA. The CDR3 sequence is 15 residues long. The V segment lost 7 bases and the J segment 8 bases; nucleotides outside the gene matches: 16. The CDR3, as DNA: TGCAGCGCTGCTAAGGGACTAGGGATCAAGTATGAGCAGTTCTTC. The encoded protein is CSAAKGLGIKYEQFF.

V and J are TRBV12-3 or TRBV12-4 and TRBJ1-4; D is undetermined. The V gene lost 3 bases and the J gene lost 8 bases, with 4 bases spanning the gap. CDR3 length: 11 amino acids. CDR3 amino acids: CASSFTEKLFF. CDR3 bases: TGTGCCAGCAGTTTCACGGAAAAACTGTTTTTT.

The genes are TRBV4-1 and TRBJ1-2; unclear D gene. The V gene lost 5 bases and the J gene lost 5 bases, with 18 bases spanning the gap. Germline CDR1 is MGHRA and CDR2 is YSYEKL. The CDR3 loop spans 15 amino acids. This CDR3 reads CASSFKSDTDYGYTF. The CDR3 coding sequence is TGCGCCAGCAGCTTTAAATCAGACACGGATTATGGCTACACCTTC.

The CDR3: CASSLLGTGTTDTQYF. The CDR3 bases are TGTGCCAGCAGTTTACTTGGGACAGGGACCACAGATACGCAGTATTTT. V usage is TRBV27 and J usage is TRBJ2-3; TRBD1 agrees at 9 bases. The CDR3 has 16 amino acids. After removal of 2 bases from V and 2 bases from J, the junction contained 5 bases not matched to a gene. CDR1 is MNHEY and CDR2 is SMNVEV in the germline V gene (reference sequence).